This passage covers 26 T cell receptor beta chains from one sample sequenced in a study of CD8 T cells in ankylosing spondylitis. TCRdb analysed the 5' RACE reads with MiXCR anew, one entry per CDR3 protein. Found here are some 250,000 distinct CDR3 sequences, 20% to 30% of them singletons; the top ten hold about 0.6%. Sequencing was done on a sample of blood, either unsorted or a sorted T cell fraction (not recorded which). Source of these receptors: a male donor with ankylosing spondylitis or in good health (not recorded which).

This clonotype has just a few counts. CDR3 coding DNA: TGCAGTGCTAGGCAAAGCTCCTACGAGCAGTACTTC. It codes for CSARQSSYEQYF. This rearrangement joins TRBV20-1 to TRBJ2-7; D unclear. The V and J ends lost 3 bases and 0 bases respectively, with 6 bases between them. From germline, CDR1 is DFQATT and CDR2 SNEGSKA (reference sequence). The CDR3 spans 12 residues.

This clonotype was observed at least ten times. The rearrangement joins TRBV29-1 to TRBJ1-2, with TRBD1 as a possible D gene (5 bases). CDR3 size: 12 residues. With 4 bases removed from V and 4 bases from J, the gap between germline ends came to 10 bases. The germline V gene encodes CDR1 SQVTM and CDR2 ANQGSEA. This CDR3 is CSVAAGGYGYTF. The CDR3 bases are TGCAGCGTTGCGGCCGGGGGCTATGGCTACACCTTC.

This clonotype showed up just a few times. The rearrangement uses TRBV7-6 and TRBJ2-1, with TRBD1 as a possible D gene (5 bases). The CDR3 is 16 amino acids. CDR1 is SGHVS and CDR2 is FNYEAQ in the germline V gene. V was trimmed by 1 base and J by 5 bases, leaving 15 bases between them. CDR3 region: CASSLEGLKRNNEQFF. The CDR3 DNA is TGTGCCAGCAGCTTAGAGGGGCTTAAACGAAACAATGAGCAGTTCTTC.

This clonotype was counted between two and nine times. The chain employs TRBV6-5 and TRBJ1-4, with 9 bases matching TRBD1. V dropped 4 bases and J dropped 7; count of bases not matched to a gene: 4. This CDR3 contains 14 residues. The V gene's germline CDR1 is MNHEY and CDR2 SVGAGI. Here the CDR3 DNA reads TGTGCCAGCAGTTCCGGGACAGGGCTTGAAAAACTGTTTTTT. Translating gives CASSSGTGLEKLFF.

This clonotype appeared a few times. The V call is TRBV20-1, the J call TRBJ2-1; TRBD1 matches 7 bases. V lost 2 bases to trimming and J lost 1 base; unmatched junction nucleotides: 11. CDR1 and CDR2 from the germline V gene are DFQATT and SNEGSKA (reference sequence). This CDR3 spans 17 amino acids. CDR3 protein: CSARPPRQGGSYNEQFF. The DNA for the CDR3 is TGCAGTGCTAGACCTCCTCGACAGGGCGGTTCCTACAATGAGCAGTTCTTC.

Ten or more counts support this clonotype. The gene calls are TRBV10-1 and TRBJ2-3; no clear D. Germline V gene sequence: CDR1 WNHNN, CDR2 SYGVQD (reference sequence). This CDR3 comprises 13 residues. V was clipped by 6 bases and J by 2 bases, with 9 bases between them. The CDR3 DNA sequence: TGCGCCAGCAGCACGGCCGTCACAGATACGCAGTATTTT. Translating gives CASSTAVTDTQYF.

The chain carries TRBV12-3 or TRBV12-4 and TRBJ1-2; D gene ambiguous. This CDR3 spans 12 amino acids. V lost 5 bases to trimming and J lost 0 bases, with 4 bases between them. CDR3 amino acids: CASSVSNYGYTF. For the CDR3, the DNA is TGTGCCAGCAGTGTGTCTAACTATGGCTACACCTTC.

There are many counts of this clonotype. V usage is TRBV20-1 and J usage is TRBJ2-3, with D perhaps matching TRBD1 or TRBD2 (6 bases each). V shed 5 bases and J shed 5 bases, with 17 bases lying between them. This CDR3 is built from 14 residues. Germline V gene sequence: CDR1 DFQATT, CDR2 SNEGSKA (reference sequence). This CDR3 is CSAPTGSGGDTQYF. The DNA of the CDR3 is TGCAGTGCTCCGACAGGTTCCGGGGGAGATACGCAGTATTTT.

This clonotype has just a few counts. A read error is possible here, since a much larger clone lies one base away. This rearrangement joins TRBV6-2 or TRBV6-3 to TRBJ1-2, with no clear D. The CDR3 runs 12 residues. V was pared by 2 bases and J by 2 bases, with 3 bases between. Germline V gene lookup returns CDR1 MNHEY and CDR2 SVGEGT. The CDR3 loop is CASSYQNYGYTF. The CDR3 DNA reads as TGTGCCAGCAGTTACCAAAACTATGGCTACACCTTC.

V usage is TRBV20-1 and J usage is TRBJ2-3; D is possibly TRBD1 (6 bases). The CDR3 has 15 amino acids. The V gene lost 6 bases and the J gene lost 2 bases, with 18 bases spanning the gap. Germline V gene sequence: CDR1 DFQATT, CDR2 SNEGSKA (reference sequence). The CDR3 bases are TGCAGTGCCCTTCTGGTGGGGGCTTTCACAGATACGCAGTATTTT. It codes for CSALLVGAFTDTQYF.

This clonotype was found many times. This chain uses TRBV20-1 with TRBJ2-7; 9 nucleotides agree with TRBD1. V was pared by 6 bases and J by 6 bases, with 18 bases of the junction left unmatched. Per germline, CDR1 DFQATT and CDR2 SNEGSKA (reference sequence). This CDR3 has 16 amino acids. CDR3 nucleotides: TGCAGTGCCCCAGACTCACAGGGGGCTCTCATCTCCGAGCAGTACTTC. It yields the protein CSAPDSQGALISEQYF.

In this sample, this clonotype turned up many times. The V gene is TRBV7-2, the J gene TRBJ1-4, with no clear D. This CDR3 contains 13 residues. V gave up 2 bases and J gave up 6 bases, with 7 bases separating them. The germline CDR1 and CDR2 sequences are SGHTA and FQGNSA. CDR3 bases: TGTGCCAGCAGCTTAAACAACCATGAAAAACTGTTTTTT. It is translated as CASSLNNHEKLFF.

This clonotype has a count of ten or more. The chain joins TRBV12-3 or TRBV12-4 to TRBJ2-1; 11 nucleotides line up with TRBD2. The trim removed 2 bases at V and 9 bases at J, leaving 9 bases unmatched. This CDR3 comprises 16 residues. The CDR3 DNA reads as TGTGCCAGCAGTTTATTGGTAGCGGGGGGGCTGGGTGAGCAGTTCTTC. The encoded protein is CASSLLVAGGLGEQFF.

This clonotype was detected ten times or more. J is TRBJ2-1 and V is TRBV20-1; weak D call: TRBD1 (6 bases). Germline V gives CDR1 DFQATT, CDR2 SNEGSKA (reference sequence). Trimming stripped 6 bases from V and 10 bases from J, with 13 bases between. This CDR3 has 11 residues. DNA for the CDR3: TGCAGTGCCGAAACAGGGTGGGAGCAGTTCTTC. Protein product: CSAETGWEQFF.

The chain is built from TRBV28 and TRBJ2-1, with D unclear. The CDR3 has 15 residues. Per the germline V gene, CDR1 is MDHEN and CDR2 is SYDVKM. Deletions cut 5 bases from V and 0 bases from J, with 11 bases between. The CDR3 sequence: CASSTPPSSYNEQFF. The CDR3 DNA sequence: TGTGCCAGCAGTACCCCACCGAGCTCCTACAATGAGCAGTTCTTC.

This clonotype was recorded many times. CDR3 region: CASSLDQIRQFF. DNA of the CDR3: TGTGCCAGCAGCTTAGATCAGATACGGCAGTTCTTC. The rearrangement uses TRBV11-2 and TRBJ2-1, with D uncertain. Germline V gene data show CDR1 as SGHAT and CDR2 as FQNNGV. The CDR3 has 12 amino acids. V lost 0 bases, J lost 12 bases, and 9 bases lay in between.

About this clonotype: The junction departs from germline at one end; a sequencing error may be responsible. J is TRBJ2-7 and V is TRBV20-1, with a possible D match to TRBD2 (5 bases). Germline CDR1 and CDR2: DFQATT and SNEGSKA (reference sequence). The CDR3 sequence is 17 residues long. CDR3 sequence (DNA): TGCTGTGCTAGAGAATGGAAAGGACTCCCGAGCTCCTACGAGCAGTACTTC. Protein: CCAREWKGLPSSYEQYF.

Points on this clonotype: A read error may explain this, as a much larger clone is one base away. The chain combines TRBV10-3 with TRBJ2-7; D unresolved. This CDR3 is 12 amino acids long. V was clipped by 0 bases and J by 7 bases, with 7 bases between them. Germline V gene data show CDR1 as ENHRY and CDR2 as SYGVKD. The CDR3 loop is CAISESWKEQYF. CDR3 DNA sequence: TGTGCCATCAGTGAGTCGTGGAAGGAGCAGTACTTC.

The chain links TRBV12-3 or TRBV12-4 to TRBJ1-1; perhaps TRBD1 as D (6 bases). Trimming took 2 bases from V and 1 from J, leaving 8 bases between them. The CDR3 consists of 14 residues. The CDR3, as DNA: TGTGCCAGCAGTTTAACGGGGGCGAACACTGAAGCTTTCTTT. It is translated as CASSLTGANTEAFF.

V gene TRBV12-3 or TRBV12-4 combines with J gene TRBJ1-1, with D tentatively TRBD1 (5 bases). This CDR3 contains 15 residues. Deletions cut 1 base from V and 2 bases from J, with 11 bases between. The CDR3 DNA follows: TGTGCCAGCAGTTTAGAAGGACACTATAACACTGAAGCTTTCTTT. Translation: CASSLEGHYNTEAFF.

This clonotype has just a few counts. The J gene is TRBJ1-2, the V gene TRBV29-1; no definite D call. This CDR3 comprises 10 residues. Germline V CDR1 and CDR2: SQVTM, ANQGSEA. V was trimmed by 5 bases and J by 4 bases, leaving 5 bases between them. CDR3 sequence reads: CSVLAYGYTF. The CDR3 nucleotides are TGCAGCGTTCTGGCCTATGGCTACACCTTC.

The rearrangement links TRBV20-1 to TRBJ1-6; TRBD1 agrees at 7 bases. Germline V lookup: CDR1 DFQATT, CDR2 SNEGSKA (reference sequence). Losses at the gene ends were 2 bases for V and 10 bases for J; bases not matched to a gene: 8. This CDR3 is built from 14 residues. For the CDR3, the DNA is TGCAGTGCTAGAATTGGGGGACAGCGGTCACCCCTCCACTTT. Its protein is CSARIGGQRSPLHF.

There are many counts of this clonotype. The chain uses TRBV27 and TRBJ2-3; no clear D gene. Germline CDR1 and CDR2: MNHEY and SMNVEV (reference sequence). The CDR3 is 15 residues long. V was cut by 2 bases and J by 4 bases, with 13 bases left in between. In nucleotides, the CDR3 is TGTGCCAGCAGTTTAGTAGTTTCCCTCCCAGATACGCAGTATTTT. Its translation: CASSLVVSLPDTQYF.

This clonotype appeared many times. The chain carries TRBV12-3 or TRBV12-4 and TRBJ2-7, with 8 bases matching TRBD1. CDR3 length: 14 residues. With 3 bases clipped from V and 2 bases from J, the junction kept 3 bases outside the gene matches. The CDR3 DNA follows: TGTGCCAGCAGTTTGATGGGACAGGCCTACGAGCAGTACTTC. This sequence encodes CASSLMGQAYEQYF.

This clonotype was seen ten or more times. The chain carries TRBV20-1 and TRBJ2-7, with 11 bases that match TRBD1. V dropped 1 base and J dropped 7; count of bases not matched to a gene: 3. Germline CDR1 reads DFQATT; CDR2 reads SNEGSKA (reference sequence). The CDR3 consists of 13 residues. CDR3 sequence: CSARAGTGGEQYF. The DNA of the CDR3 is TGCAGTGCTAGAGCTGGGACAGGGGGTGAGCAGTACTTC.

This clonotype was seen only a few times. The chain carries TRBV20-1 and TRBJ2-3; TRBD2 matches 11 bases. CDR1 DFQATT and CDR2 SNEGSKA come from the germline V gene (reference sequence). V lost 4 bases, J lost 5 bases, and 11 bases stayed unmatched. The CDR3 totals 16 residues. CDR3 region: CSAIKSRLAGGDTQYF. The CDR3 region has the DNA TGCAGTGCTATCAAGAGCCGGCTAGCGGGGGGAGATACGCAGTATTTT.